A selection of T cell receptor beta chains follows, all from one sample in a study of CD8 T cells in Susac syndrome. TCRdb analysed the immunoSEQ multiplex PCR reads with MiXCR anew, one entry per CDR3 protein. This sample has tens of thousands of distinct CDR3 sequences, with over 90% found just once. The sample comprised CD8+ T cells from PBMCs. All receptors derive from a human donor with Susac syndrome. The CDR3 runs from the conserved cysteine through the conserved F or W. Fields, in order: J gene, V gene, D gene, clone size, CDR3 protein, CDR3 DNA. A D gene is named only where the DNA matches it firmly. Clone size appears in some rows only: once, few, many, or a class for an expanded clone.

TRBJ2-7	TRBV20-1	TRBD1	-	CSARATTGPTLEQYF	TGCAGTGCTAGAGCTACGACAGGGCCGACCCTCGAGCAGTACTTC
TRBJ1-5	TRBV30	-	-	CAWKKCQPQHF	TGTGCCTGGAAGAAGTGTCAGCCCCAGCATTTT
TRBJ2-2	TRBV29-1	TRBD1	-	CSGQGANTGELFF	TGCAGCGGACAGGGGGCGAACACCGGGGAGCTGTTTTTT
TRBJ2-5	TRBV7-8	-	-	CASSLDPREETQYF	TGTGCCAGCAGCCTAGACCCACGCGAAGAGACCCAGTACTTC
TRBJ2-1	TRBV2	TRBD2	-	CASSEEGLAGTGEQFF	TGTGCCAGCAGTGAAGAGGGACTAGCGGGGACCGGAGAGCAGTTCTTC
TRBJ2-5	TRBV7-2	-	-	CASSLIARETQYF	TGTGCCAGCAGCCTGATAGCTAGGGAGACCCAGTACTTC
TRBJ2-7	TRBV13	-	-	CASSPLRTAPYEQYF	TGTGCCAGCAGCCCCTTGCGGACAGCCCCCTACGAGCAGTACTTC
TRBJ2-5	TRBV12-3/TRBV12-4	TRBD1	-	CASTPTGGETQYF	TGTGCCAGCACTCCAACAGGGGGCGAGACCCAGTACTTC
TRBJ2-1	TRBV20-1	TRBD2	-	CSARDRGGYNEQFF	TGCAGTGCTAGAGATCGGGGGGGTTACAATGAGCAGTTCTTC
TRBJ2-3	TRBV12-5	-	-	CASGQSTSTDTQYF	TGTGCTAGTGGACAGAGTACTAGCACAGATACGCAGTATTTT
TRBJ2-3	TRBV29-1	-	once	CSVSNATDTQYF	TGCAGCGTGTCAAACGCCACAGATACGCAGTATTTT
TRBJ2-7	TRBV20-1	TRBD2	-	CSARSSGSYEQYF	TGCAGTGCTAGATCTAGCGGTTCCTACGAGCAGTACTTC
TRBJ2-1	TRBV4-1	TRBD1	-	CASSQGTGVYNEQFF	TGCGCCAGCAGCCAAGGGACAGGGGTGTACAATGAGCAGTTCTTC
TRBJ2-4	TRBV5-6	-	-	CASSWGRNIQYF	TGTGCCAGCAGCTGGGGAAGAAACATTCAGTACTTC
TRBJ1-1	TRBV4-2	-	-	CASSQDRVWEAFF	TGTGCCAGCAGCCAAGATCGGGTATGGGAAGCTTTCTTT
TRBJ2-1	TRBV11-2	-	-	CASSLGLLSSYNEQFF	TGTGCCAGCAGTTTAGGACTCTTAAGCTCCTACAATGAGCAGTTCTTC
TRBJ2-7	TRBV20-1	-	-	CSARDRGGSSYEQYF	TGCAGTGCTAGAGATAGGGGGGGGAGCTCCTACGAGCAGTACTTC
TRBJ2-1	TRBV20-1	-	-	CSAPEAFTYNEQFF	TGCAGTGCCCCTGAGGCATTTACCTACAATGAGCAGTTCTTC
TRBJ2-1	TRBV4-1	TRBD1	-	CASSVYQGAGEDEQFF	TGCGCCAGCAGCGTTTACCAGGGGGCGGGCGAGGATGAGCAGTTCTTC
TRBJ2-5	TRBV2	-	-	CASSVATGLQETQYF	TGTGCCAGCAGTGTGGCCACAGGGCTTCAAGAGACCCAGTACTTC
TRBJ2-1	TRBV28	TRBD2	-	CASNLPGLAGEEEQFF	TGTGCCAGCAATCTCCCGGGACTAGCGGGAGAAGAAGAGCAGTTCTTC
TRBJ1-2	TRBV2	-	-	CATPGAQASSLF	TGTGCCACGCCCGGAGCCCAGGCCTCTTCCCTCTTC
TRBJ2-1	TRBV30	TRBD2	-	CAFDAGGDNEQFF	TGTGCCTTCGACGCGGGAGGTGATAATGAGCAGTTCTTC
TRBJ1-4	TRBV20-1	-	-	CSARVGEKLFF	TGCAGTGCTAGAGTCGGTGAAAAACTGTTTTTT
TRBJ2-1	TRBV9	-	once	CASTKTDNEQFF	TGTGCCAGCACCAAGACGGACAATGAGCAGTTCTTC
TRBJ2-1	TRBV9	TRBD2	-	CASSVSGVDSYNEQFF	TGTGCCAGCAGCGTAAGCGGGGTAGACTCCTACAATGAGCAGTTCTTC
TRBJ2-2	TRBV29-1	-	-	CSVVIVGTGELFF	TGCAGCGTTGTGATCGTGGGGACCGGGGAGCTGTTTTTT
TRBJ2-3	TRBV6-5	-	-	CASSYGYSTDTQYF	TGTGCCAGCAGTTACGGTTACAGCACAGATACGCAGTATTTT
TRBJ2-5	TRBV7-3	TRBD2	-	CASSSGTSWGETQYF	TGTGCCAGCAGCTCGGGGACTAGTTGGGGAGAGACCCAGTACTTC
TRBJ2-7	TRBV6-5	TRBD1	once	CASSYAKGTGTYEQYF	TGTGCCAGCAGTTACGCGAAAGGGACAGGGACCTACGAGCAGTACTTC
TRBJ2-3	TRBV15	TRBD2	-	CATSRLAEADTQYF	TGTGCCACCAGCAGACTAGCGGAGGCAGATACGCAGTATTTT
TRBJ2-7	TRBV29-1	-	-	CSVEDLTGEGYEQYF	TGCAGCGTTGAAGATCTCACTGGAGAAGGCTACGAGCAGTACTTC